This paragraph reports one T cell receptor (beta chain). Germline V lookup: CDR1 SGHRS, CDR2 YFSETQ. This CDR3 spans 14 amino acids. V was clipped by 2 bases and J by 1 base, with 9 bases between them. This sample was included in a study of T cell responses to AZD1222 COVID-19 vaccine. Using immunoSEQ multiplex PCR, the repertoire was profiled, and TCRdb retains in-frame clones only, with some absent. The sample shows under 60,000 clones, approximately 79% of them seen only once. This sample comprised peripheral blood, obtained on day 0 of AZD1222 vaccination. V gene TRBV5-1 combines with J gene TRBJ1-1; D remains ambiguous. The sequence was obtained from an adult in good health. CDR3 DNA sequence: TGCGCCAGCAGCTTTTCACCCGAGAACACTGAAGCTTTCTTT. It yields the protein CASSFSPENTEAFF.